In its sample, the clone carrying this TCR beta chain was seen a few times. Its antigen remains unknown. Sample time point: persistent/refractory GD, antithyroid drugs over 5 years with positive TRAb. Extracted RNA from PBMCs served as the source of the TCR library. Each patient gave approximately 9.6 milliliters of EDTA-anticoagulated peripheral blood. These data originate in a study of regulatory T cells in long-lasting Graves disease. Regarding the study as a whole: Persistent disease preferred TRBV28, TRBJ1-2 and TRBJ2-5.

Investigators prepared the TCR beta libraries by applying iRepertoire HTBI primers and Arm-PCR of CDR3 regions. A single record per CDR3 protein comes from TCRdb applying MiXCR to the multiplex PCR reads. This sample has more than 300,000 distinct CDR3 sequences, with more than 20% found just once. This CDR3 contains 14 residues. CDR1 is DFQATT, CDR2 SNEGSKA, per germline (reference sequence). This sample comprised peripheral blood mononuclear cells (PBMCs), obtained when the disease was refractory, from a patient treated with antithyroid drugs. The chain is built from TRBV20-1 and TRBJ2-7; D unresolved. This TCR was sampled from a middle-aged woman with Graves disease. The CDR3 protein is CSVVQRQLSYEQYF. Written as DNA, the CDR3 is TGCAGCGTCGTACAAAGACAACTATCCTACGAGCAGTACTTC.